This T cell receptor beta chain was identified in a study of T-cell memory formation after mild COVID-19. Study-wide points: Some SARS-CoV-2-responding clones were already detected in memory before infection.

This clonotype was seen a few times. Its specificity is not known. The V gene's germline CDR1 is KGHDR and CDR2 SFDVKD. V dropped 5 bases and J dropped 6 bases, with 14 bases sitting between them. The length of the CDR3 is 14 residues. TCRdb itself ran the 5' RACE reads through MiXCR, one entry per CDR3 protein. The table lists 450,000 to 650,000 distinct CDR3 sequences, 18% of them singletons. Sequencing input: PBMCs or a T cell subset sorted from them (not recorded which). The chain is built from TRBV24-1 and TRBJ2-3; the D gene is possibly TRBD1 (6 bases). The clonotype was recovered from an adult woman who had mild COVID-19 (a few samples of this study predate the infection). Cell type and time point are not known. This chain's CDR3 is CATSARTGTDTQYF. CDR3 in DNA: TGTGCCACCAGTGCAAGAACAGGGACCGATACGCAGTATTTT.